This T cell receptor (beta chain) was captured by sequencing in a study of tumor and adjacent non-tumor tissue in lung cancer. Regarding this clonotype: A read error may produce the germline difference seen at one junction end.

This sample's RNA came from whole unsorted tissue. Distant lung tissue was collected more than 3 cm away from the tumor edge. TCRbeta libraries were built with three rounds of nested PCR, modified from ARM-PCR. TCRdb processed the multiplex PCR reads anew with MiXCR; each CDR3 protein has one entry. Of roughly 67,000 distinct CDR3 sequences in the sample, more than 75% were seen once. The material sequenced was distant non-tumor lung tissue. This clonotype originated in a man aged 60 to 69 with non-small cell lung cancer.

For the CDR3, the DNA is TGTGCCAGCAGCCAGACAGTGTCCTACGAGCGGTACTTC. Translation gives CASSQTVSYERYF. The J gene is TRBJ2-7, the V gene TRBV5-6, with D possibly TRBD1 on 5 matching bases. The CDR3 is 13 residues long. CDR1 is SGHDT and CDR2 is YYEEEE in the germline V gene. Complete variable domain (other parts from reference TRBV5-6 and TRBJ2-7): DAGVTQSPTHLIKTRGQQVTLRCSPKSGHDTVSWYQQALGQGPQFIFQYYEEEERQRGNFPDRFSGHQFPNYSSELNVNALLLGDSALYLCASSQTVSYERYFGPGTRLTVT.